Below are 18 T cell receptor beta chains sequenced from a single sample in a study of radiation and T cells in renal cell carcinoma. Specified time point: baseline pretreatment blood. Treatment denoted: 15 Gy SBRT to primary tumor, nephrectomy 4 weeks later. Repertoires were generated with immunoSEQ multiplex PCR, while TCRdb's copy carries only in-frame clones and drops some. The sample has 130,000 or so clones, around 78% seen once. The specimen comprised blood, sampled from a patient whose treatment included radiotherapy and nephrectomy. These receptors came from a woman aged 45-65 years with renal cell carcinoma.

The V gene is TRBV5-1, the J gene TRBJ1-5, with a tentative D call TRBD1 (5 bases). Germline lookup yields CDR1 SGHRS and CDR2 YFSETQ. This CDR3 region has 14 residues. V shed 1 base and J shed 6 bases, with 11 bases lying between them. CDR3 in amino acids: CASSLSGDGQPQHF. The CDR3 nucleotides read TGCGCCAGCAGCTTGTCCGGGGACGGTCAGCCCCAGCATTTT.

V is TRBV2 and J is TRBJ1-5; 7 positions match TRBD1. The ends lost 4 bases at V and 7 bases at J; junction bases unmatched: 7. Germline V gives CDR1 SNHLY, CDR2 FYNNEI. This CDR3 region has 14 residues. CDR3 in DNA: TGTGCCAGCAGTGCGACAGGGAGCGACCAGCCCCAGCATTTT. This translates into CASSATGSDQPQHF.

This clone was seen only a few times. V and J are TRBV15 and TRBJ1-5, with 7 bases matching TRBD1. Germline CDR1 and CDR2: LNHNV and YYDKDF (reference sequence). The trim removed 5 bases at V and 4 bases at J, leaving 8 bases unmatched. This CDR3 contains 15 residues. CDR3 bases: TGTGCCACCAGCGCCCGGACAGGTCTGAATCAGCCCCAGCATTTT. Its translation: CATSARTGLNQPQHF.

This clone was picked up one time. This rearrangement joins TRBV2 to TRBJ2-5; tentatively, D is TRBD1 or TRBD2 (6 bases each). This CDR3 region has 16 residues. Germline V lookup: CDR1 SNHLY, CDR2 FYNNEI. Trimming removed 5 bases at V and 5 bases at J, with 21 bases between. For the CDR3, the DNA is TGTGCCAGCAGTAGGGGGGCTACGCCGACCGGGGAGACCCAGTACTTC. It yields the protein CASSRGATPTGETQYF.

The rearrangement joins TRBV6-5 to TRBJ1-1, with TRBD1 as a possible D gene (6 bases). V gave up 2 bases and J gave up 5 bases, with 12 bases separating them. The V gene's germline CDR1 is MNHEY and CDR2 SVGAGI. The CDR3 is made up of 14 amino acids. The chain's CDR3 is CASSYRGEKTEAFF. In nucleotides, the CDR3 is TGTGCCAGCAGTTACAGGGGGGAAAAGACTGAAGCTTTCTTT.

The gene calls are TRBV7-2 and TRBJ1-1; TRBD1 aligns across 9 bases. V lost 5 bases, J lost 5 bases, and 6 bases stayed unmatched. Germline V CDR1 and CDR2: SGHTA, FQGNSA. This CDR3 contains 14 residues. Written as DNA, the CDR3 is TGTGCCAGCAGCACGACAGGGGGTTATACTGAAGCTTTCTTT. It specifies CASSTTGGYTEAFF.

The CDR3 region has the DNA TGTGCCAGCGGGGACAGGTTCACAGATACGCAGTATTTT. It encodes CASGDRFTDTQYF. The chain has TRBV6-5 and TRBJ2-3; 8 positions match TRBD1. CDR1 is MNHEY and CDR2 is SVGAGI in the germline V gene. The V segment lost 8 bases and the J segment 2 bases; nucleotides outside the gene matches: 3. The CDR3 is 13 amino acids.

The gene calls are TRBV4-1 and TRBJ2-1; 11 bases align to TRBD2. The CDR3 contains 18 residues. Trimming at V came to 4 bases and at J to 3 bases, leaving 11 bases not matched to a gene. Germline V gene lookup returns CDR1 MGHRA and CDR2 YSYEKL. In nucleotides, the CDR3 is TGCGCCAGCAGCCGGCCAAAGTTAGCGGGAGGGGACTACAATGAGCAGTTCTTC. It translates to CASSRPKLAGGDYNEQFF.

This clone came up a few times. This specimen includes other DNA sequences encoding the same CDR3. This chain connects TRBV5-1 to TRBJ2-7; TRBD1 might be the D (6 bases). The CDR3 spans 13 residues. Trimming removed 5 bases from V and 3 bases from J, with 12 bases in between. Germline loops: CDR1 SGHRS, CDR2 YFSETQ. CDR3 coding DNA: TGCGCCAGCAGTTTAGGACAGTTCTACGAGCAGTACTTC. It codes for CASSLGQFYEQYF.

The gene calls are TRBV28 and TRBJ1-5, with D possibly matching TRBD1 (5 bases). Germline V gene lookup returns CDR1 MDHEN and CDR2 SYDVKM. V was cut by 5 bases and J by 2 bases, with 19 bases left in between. The CDR3 runs to 17 residues. CDR3 in amino acids: CASSVVNRGPGNQPQHF. CDR3 in DNA: TGTGCCAGCAGTGTGGTGAATAGGGGTCCGGGCAATCAGCCCCAGCATTTT.

This chain joins TRBV7-2 and TRBJ2-2; TRBD2 matches 8 bases. V lost 4 bases to trimming and J lost 7 bases; unmatched junction nucleotides: 8. The CDR3 is made up of 15 amino acids. Germline V gives CDR1 SGHTA, CDR2 FQGNSA. This CDR3 is CASSSEAGVVGELFF. CDR3 bases: TGTGCCAGCAGCTCCGAAGCGGGGGTGGTCGGGGAGCTGTTTTTT.

The rearrangement uses TRBV7-6 and TRBJ2-7; D gene ambiguous. Trimming took off 2 bases at V and 5 bases at J, with 10 bases between the two ends. Germline CDR1 reads SGHVS; CDR2 reads FNYEAQ. CDR3 length: 13 amino acids. CDR3 DNA sequence: TGTGCCAGCAGCTTAACCCAAAACCACGAGCAGTACTTC. Protein: CASSLTQNHEQYF.

The chain carries TRBV5-1 and TRBJ2-3, with D possibly TRBD2 on 6 matching bases. The ends were cut back, 3 bases at V and 6 bases at J, with 23 bases in the middle. CDR3 length equals 17 residues. The V gene's germline CDR1 is SGHRS and CDR2 YFSETQ. DNA of the CDR3: TGCGCCAGCAGCTCTCCAGCGGCGGGAAAAGGAAGGGATACGCAGTATTTT. Residues: CASSSPAAGKGRDTQYF.

The chain recombines TRBV6-5 with TRBJ2-7; weak D call: TRBD1 (5 bases). CDR1 MNHEY and CDR2 SVGAGI come from the germline V gene. The CDR3 has 13 amino acids. V dropped 8 bases and J dropped 0 bases, with 11 bases sitting between them. The CDR3 protein is CASRKGRSYEQYF. CDR3 sequence (DNA): TGTGCCAGCCGAAAGGGGCGCTCCTACGAGCAGTACTTC.

CDR3 sequence (DNA): TGCGCCAGCAGCCAAGCCTGGAATCAGCCCCAGCATTTT. Translating gives CASSQAWNQPQHF. The J gene is TRBJ1-5, the V gene TRBV4-3, with unresolved D. Germline CDR1 reads LGHNA; CDR2 reads YSLEER. The CDR3 covers 13 residues. V was cut by 1 base and J by 4 bases, with 5 bases left in between.

This chain links TRBV6-1 with TRBJ1-2, with D unclear. Germline lookup yields CDR1 MNHNS and CDR2 SASEGT. The CDR3 is made up of 13 amino acids. The ends were cut back, 3 bases at V and 5 bases at J, with 10 bases in the middle. The CDR3 is CASSDATGYGYTF. DNA for the CDR3: TGTGCCAGCAGTGACGCGACCGGTTATGGCTACACCTTC.

The V gene is TRBV10-1, the J gene TRBJ2-5; D not certain. The V end lost 4 bases, the J end lost 1 base, and 13 bases lay between the germline ends. The CDR3 totals 15 residues. Germline V lookup: CDR1 WNHNN, CDR2 SYGVQD (reference sequence). CDR3 coding DNA: TGCGCCAGCAGTGTGACCTCCTCCGGCCAAGAGACCCAGTACTTC. Translated, it gives CASSVTSSGQETQYF.

The chain links TRBV6-5 to TRBJ1-6, with TRBD1 matching over 9 bases. Germline assignment: CDR1 MNHEY and CDR2 SVGAGI. V lost 6 bases to trimming and J lost 7 bases; unmatched junction nucleotides: 7. The CDR3 sequence is 15 residues long. As DNA, the CDR3 is TGTGCCAGCAGCACGCCGGGACAGGGCAATTCACCCCTCCACTTT. It translates to CASSTPGQGNSPLHF.